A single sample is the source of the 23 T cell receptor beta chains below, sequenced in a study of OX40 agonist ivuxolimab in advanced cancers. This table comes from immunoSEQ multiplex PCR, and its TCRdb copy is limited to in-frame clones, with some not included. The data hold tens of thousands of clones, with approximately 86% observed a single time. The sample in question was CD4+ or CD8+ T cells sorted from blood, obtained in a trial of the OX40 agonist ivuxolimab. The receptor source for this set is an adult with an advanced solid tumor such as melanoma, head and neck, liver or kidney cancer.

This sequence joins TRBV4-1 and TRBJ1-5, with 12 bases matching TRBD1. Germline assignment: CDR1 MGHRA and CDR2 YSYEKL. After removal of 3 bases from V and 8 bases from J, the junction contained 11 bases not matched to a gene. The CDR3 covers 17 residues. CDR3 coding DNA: TGCGCCAGCAGCCAGGAACCGGGACAGGGGGCCGGGAAGCCCCAGCATTTT. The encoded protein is CASSQEPGQGAGKPQHF.

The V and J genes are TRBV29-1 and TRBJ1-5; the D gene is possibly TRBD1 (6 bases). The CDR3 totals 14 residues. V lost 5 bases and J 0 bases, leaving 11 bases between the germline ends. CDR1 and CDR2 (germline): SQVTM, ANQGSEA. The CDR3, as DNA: TGCAGCGTTAGTCAGGGACATAGCAATCAGCCCCAGCATTTT. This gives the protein CSVSQGHSNQPQHF.

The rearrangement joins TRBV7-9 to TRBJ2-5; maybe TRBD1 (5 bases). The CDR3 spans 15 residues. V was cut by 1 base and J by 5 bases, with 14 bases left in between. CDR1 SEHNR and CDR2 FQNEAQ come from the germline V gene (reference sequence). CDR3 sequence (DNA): TGTGCCAGCAGCTTAGATTCAGGCAGGGTGGAGACCCAGTACTTC. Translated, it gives CASSLDSGRVETQYF.

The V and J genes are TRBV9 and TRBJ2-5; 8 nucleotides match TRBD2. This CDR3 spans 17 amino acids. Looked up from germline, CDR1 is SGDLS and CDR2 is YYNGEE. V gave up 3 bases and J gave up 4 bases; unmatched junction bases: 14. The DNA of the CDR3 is TGTGCCAGCAGCGCGTACCCTTCCCGGGGGGGCCGAGAGACCCAGTACTTC. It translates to CASSAYPSRGGRETQYF.

CDR3 region: CASSSPKRGYQETQYF. Here the CDR3 DNA reads TGTGCCAGCAGTTCCCCTAAGCGCGGTTACCAAGAGACCCAGTACTTC. V is TRBV6-7 and J is TRBJ2-5; D gene uncertain. TRBV6-7 is known as an ORF, though its function is uncertain. V gave up 4 bases and J gave up 0 bases, with 15 bases separating them. This CDR3 has 16 amino acids.

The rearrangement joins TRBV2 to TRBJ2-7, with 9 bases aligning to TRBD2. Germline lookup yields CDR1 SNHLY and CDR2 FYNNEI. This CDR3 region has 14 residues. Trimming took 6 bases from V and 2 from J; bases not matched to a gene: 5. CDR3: CASSLAGPAYEQYF. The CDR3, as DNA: TGTGCCAGCAGCCTAGCGGGACCCGCCTACGAGCAGTACTTC.

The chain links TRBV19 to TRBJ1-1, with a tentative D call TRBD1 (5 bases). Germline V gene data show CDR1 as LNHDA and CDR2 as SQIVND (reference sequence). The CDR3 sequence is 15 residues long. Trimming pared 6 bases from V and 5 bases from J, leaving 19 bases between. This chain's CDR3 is CASRAGRGRKTEAFF. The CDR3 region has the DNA TGTGCCAGTAGGGCGGGTCGGGGACGGAAAACTGAAGCTTTCTTT. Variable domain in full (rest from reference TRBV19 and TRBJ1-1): DGGITQSPKYLFRKEGQNVTLSCEQNLNHDAMYWYRQDPGQGLRLIYYSQIVNDFQKGDIAEGYSVSREKKESFPLTVTSAQKNPTAFYLCASRAGRGRKTEAFFGQGTRLTVV.

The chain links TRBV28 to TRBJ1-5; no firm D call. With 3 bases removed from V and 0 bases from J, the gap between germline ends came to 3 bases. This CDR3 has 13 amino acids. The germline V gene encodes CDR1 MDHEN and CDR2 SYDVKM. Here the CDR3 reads CASSLSSNQPQHF. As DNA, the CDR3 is TGTGCCAGCAGTTTGAGTAGCAATCAGCCCCAGCATTTT.

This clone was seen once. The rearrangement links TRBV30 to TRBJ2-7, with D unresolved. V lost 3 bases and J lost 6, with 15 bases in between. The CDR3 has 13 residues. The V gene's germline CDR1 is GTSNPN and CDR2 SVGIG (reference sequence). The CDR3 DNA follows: TGTGCCTGGAGCCTAAGTGGTGCTGGCGAGCAGTACTTC. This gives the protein CAWSLSGAGEQYF. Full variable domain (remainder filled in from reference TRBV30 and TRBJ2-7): SQTIHQWPATLVQPVGSPLSLECTVEGTSNPNLYWYRQAAGRGLQLLFYSVGIGQISSEVPQNLSASRPQDRQFILSSKKLLLSDSGFYLCAWSLSGAGEQYFGPGTRLTVT.

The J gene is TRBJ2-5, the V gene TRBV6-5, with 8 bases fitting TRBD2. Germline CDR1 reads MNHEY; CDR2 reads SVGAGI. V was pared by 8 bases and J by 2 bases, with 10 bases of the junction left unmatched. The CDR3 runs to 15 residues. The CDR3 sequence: CASRFGRGGQETQYF. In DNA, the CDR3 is TGTGCCAGCCGCTTTGGACGGGGGGGTCAAGAGACCCAGTACTTC.

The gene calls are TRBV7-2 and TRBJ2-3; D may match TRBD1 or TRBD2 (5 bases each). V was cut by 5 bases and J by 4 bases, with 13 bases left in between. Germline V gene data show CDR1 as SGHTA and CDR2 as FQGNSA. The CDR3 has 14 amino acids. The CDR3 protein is CASSTPGPADTQYF. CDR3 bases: TGTGCCAGCAGCACCCCGGGACCTGCAGATACGCAGTATTTT.

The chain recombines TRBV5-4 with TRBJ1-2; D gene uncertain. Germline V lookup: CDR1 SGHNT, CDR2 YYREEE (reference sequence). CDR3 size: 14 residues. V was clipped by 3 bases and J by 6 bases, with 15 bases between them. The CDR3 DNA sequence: TGTGCCAGCAGCTGGGCGGCCAGGCCAGATGGCTACACCTTC. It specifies CASSWAARPDGYTF.

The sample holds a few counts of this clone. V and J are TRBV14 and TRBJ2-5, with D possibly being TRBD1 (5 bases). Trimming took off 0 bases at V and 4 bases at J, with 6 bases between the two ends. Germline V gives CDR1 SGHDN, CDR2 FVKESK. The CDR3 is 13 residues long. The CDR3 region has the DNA TGTGCCAGCAGCCAAGACAGGGTAGAGACCCAGTACTTC. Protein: CASSQDRVETQYF. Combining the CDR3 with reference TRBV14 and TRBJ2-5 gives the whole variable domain EAGVTQFPSHSVIEKGQTVTLRCDPISGHDNLYWYRRVMGKEIKFLLHFVKESKQDESGMPNNRFLAERTGGTYSTLKVQPAELEDSGVYFCASSQDRVETQYFGPGTRLLVL.

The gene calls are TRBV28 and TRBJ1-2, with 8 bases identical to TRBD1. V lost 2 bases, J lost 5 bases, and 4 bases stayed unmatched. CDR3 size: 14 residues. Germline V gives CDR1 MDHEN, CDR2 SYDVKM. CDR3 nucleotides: TGTGCCAGCAGTTTAGGGGACAGGCCTTATGGCTACACCTTC. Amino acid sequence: CASSLGDRPYGYTF.

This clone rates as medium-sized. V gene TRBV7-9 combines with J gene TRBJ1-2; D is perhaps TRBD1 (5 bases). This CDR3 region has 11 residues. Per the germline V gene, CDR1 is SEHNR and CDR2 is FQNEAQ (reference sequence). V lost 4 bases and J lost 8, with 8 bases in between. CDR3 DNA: TGTGCCAGCAGCTCAGGGCGAGGCTACACCTTC. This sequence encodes CASSSGRGYTF.

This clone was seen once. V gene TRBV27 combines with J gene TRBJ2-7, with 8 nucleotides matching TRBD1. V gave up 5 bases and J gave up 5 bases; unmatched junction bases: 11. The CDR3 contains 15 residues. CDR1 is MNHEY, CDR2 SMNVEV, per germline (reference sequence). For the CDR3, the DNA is TGTGCCAGCAGTGGGGGACAGGTATTTTGGGACGAGCAGTACTTC. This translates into CASSGGQVFWDEQYF.

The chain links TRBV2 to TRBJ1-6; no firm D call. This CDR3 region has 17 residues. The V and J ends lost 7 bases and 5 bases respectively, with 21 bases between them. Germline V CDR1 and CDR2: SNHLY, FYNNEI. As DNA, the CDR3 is TGTGCCAGCACCTTTTGGCAGCTCGCTTCCAATAATTCACCCCTCCACTTT. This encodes CASTFWQLASNNSPLHF. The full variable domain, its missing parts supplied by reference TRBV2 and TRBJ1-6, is EPEVTQTPSHQVTQMGQEVILRCVPISNHLYFYWYRQILGQKVEFLVSFYNNEISEKSEIFDDQFSVERPDGSNFTLKIRSTKLEDSAMYFCASTFWQLASNNSPLHFGNGTRLTVT.

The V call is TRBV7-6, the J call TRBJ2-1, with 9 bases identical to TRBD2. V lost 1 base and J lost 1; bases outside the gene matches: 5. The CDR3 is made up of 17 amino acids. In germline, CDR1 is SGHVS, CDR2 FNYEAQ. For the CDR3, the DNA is TGTGCCAGCAGCTTAGTCCCCCTAGCGGGATCCTACAATGAGCAGTTCTTC. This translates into CASSLVPLAGSYNEQFF.

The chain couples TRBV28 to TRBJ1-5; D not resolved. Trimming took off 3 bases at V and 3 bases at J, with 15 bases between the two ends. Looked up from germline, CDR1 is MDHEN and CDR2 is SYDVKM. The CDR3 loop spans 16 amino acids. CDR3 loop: CASSFRPTASNQPQHF. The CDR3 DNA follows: TGTGCCAGCAGTTTTCGCCCAACAGCATCCAATCAGCCCCAGCATTTT.

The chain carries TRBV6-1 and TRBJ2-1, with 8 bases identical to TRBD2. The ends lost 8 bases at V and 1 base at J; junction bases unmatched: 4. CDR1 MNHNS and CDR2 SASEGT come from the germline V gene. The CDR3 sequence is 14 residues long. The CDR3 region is CASQAGGSYNEQFF. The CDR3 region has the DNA TGTGCCAGCCAGGCGGGGGGATCCTACAATGAGCAGTTCTTC.

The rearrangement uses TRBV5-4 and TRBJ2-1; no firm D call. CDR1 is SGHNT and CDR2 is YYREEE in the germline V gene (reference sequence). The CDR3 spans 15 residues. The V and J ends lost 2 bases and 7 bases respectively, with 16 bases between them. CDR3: CASSFHDRIENEQFF. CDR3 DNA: TGTGCCAGCAGCTTCCATGATCGGATCGAAAATGAGCAGTTCTTC.

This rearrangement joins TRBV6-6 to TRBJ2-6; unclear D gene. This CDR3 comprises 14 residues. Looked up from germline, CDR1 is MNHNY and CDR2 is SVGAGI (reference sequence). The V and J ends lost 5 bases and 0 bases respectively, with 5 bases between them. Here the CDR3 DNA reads TGTGCCAGCAGTGGATACTCTGGGGCCAACGTCCTGACTTTC. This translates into CASSGYSGANVLTF.

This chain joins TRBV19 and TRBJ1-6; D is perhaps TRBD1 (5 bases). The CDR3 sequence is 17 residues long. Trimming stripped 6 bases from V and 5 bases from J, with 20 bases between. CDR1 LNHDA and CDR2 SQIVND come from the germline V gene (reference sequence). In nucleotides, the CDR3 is TGTGCCAGTAGCGCCAGCAGGTTAGGGGCCGATAATTCACCCCTCCACTTT. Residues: CASSASRLGADNSPLHF. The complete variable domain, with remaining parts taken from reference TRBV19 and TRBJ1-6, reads DGGITQSPKYLFRKEGQNVTLSCEQNLNHDAMYWYRQDPGQGLRLIYYSQIVNDFQKGDIAEGYSVSREKKESFPLTVTSAQKNPTAFYLCASSASRLGADNSPLHFGNGTRLTVT.